This paragraph covers one T cell receptor beta chain sequence. The target antigen is unknown. There are 15 residues in the CDR3. V lost 3 bases and J 5 bases, leaving 13 bases between the germline ends. Germline-derived CDR1 and CDR2 are MGHDK and SYGVNS. Each sample yielded about 9.2 x 10^4 assayed TCR templates. TCRdb's copy holds only in-frame clones and misses some; the assay was immunoSEQ multiplex PCR. The top ten hold 1.5% to 2% of the sample, which has around 120,000 clones, approximately 94% seen once. The data belong to a study of siplizumab effects on memory and regulatory T cells. Study findings and constraints: Confirmation that proliferating Tregs from siplizumab cultures had suppressive function was not obtained. Memory cells seemed less diverse than naive T cells, which seemed major alloresponse contributors.

The sequenced sample consisted of non-Treg CD4+ T cells sorted from blood. This chain connects TRBV25-1 to TRBJ1-4; D remains ambiguous. This TCR was sampled from a human donor in good health. The CDR3 sequence: CASSDPGNWNEKLFF. The CDR3 DNA sequence: TGTGCCAGCAGTGACCCGGGGAATTGGAATGAAAAACTGTTTTTT.